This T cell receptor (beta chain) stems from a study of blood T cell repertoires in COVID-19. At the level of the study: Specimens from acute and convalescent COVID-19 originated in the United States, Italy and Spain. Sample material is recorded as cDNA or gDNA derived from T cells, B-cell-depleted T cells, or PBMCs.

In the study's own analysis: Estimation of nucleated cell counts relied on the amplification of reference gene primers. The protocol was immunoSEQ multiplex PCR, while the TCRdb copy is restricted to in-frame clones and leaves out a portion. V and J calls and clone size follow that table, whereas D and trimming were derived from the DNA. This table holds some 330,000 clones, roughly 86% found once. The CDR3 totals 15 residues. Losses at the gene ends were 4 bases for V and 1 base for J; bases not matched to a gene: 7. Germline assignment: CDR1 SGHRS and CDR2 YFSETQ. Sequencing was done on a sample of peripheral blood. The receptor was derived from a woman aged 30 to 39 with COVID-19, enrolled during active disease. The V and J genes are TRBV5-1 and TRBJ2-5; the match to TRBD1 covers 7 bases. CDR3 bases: TGCGCCAGCAGCAACCGGGACAGAATCCAAGAGACCCAGTACTTC. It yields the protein CASSNRDRIQETQYF.